These 3 T cell receptor beta chains share one sample of origin, sequenced in a study of tumor and adjacent non-tumor tissue in lung cancer. RNA was extracted from bulk tissue without any cell sorting. The normal lung tissue was taken more than 3 cm from the tumor edge. A modified ARM-PCR protocol with three rounds of nested PCR amplified TCRbeta. In TCRdb, the multiplex PCR reads were re-called with MiXCR into one record per CDR3 protein. The sample includes around 80,000 distinct CDR3 sequences, just over 75% seen only once; the top ten take roughly 37%. The sequenced material came from distant non-tumor lung tissue. Receptors were obtained from a man aged 70 or older with non-small cell lung cancer.

Regarding this clonotype: It may be a read error: a sequence one base away is much more abundant. The CDR3 end shows no conserved phenylalanine or tryptophan, and so a read error is likely. The chain couples TRBV5-4 to TRBJ2-2; no firm D call. V lost 5 bases, J lost 4 bases, and 15 bases lay in between. This CDR3 is built from 15 residues. CDR1 SGHNT and CDR2 YYREEE come from the germline V gene (reference sequence). In DNA form, the CDR3 reads TGTGCCAGCAGGCATCGTAATTCTGGCACCGGGGAGCTGTTTTAT. It is translated as CASRHRNSGTGELFY.

This clonotype was observed a single time. This sequence may be a read error, since a much larger clone differs from it by one base. V gene TRBV5-8 combines with J gene TRBJ2-7, with D unclear. This CDR3 contains 12 residues. Germline CDR1 SGHTS, CDR2 YDEGEE. CDR3 region: CASSLASFEQYF. The CDR3, as DNA: TGTGCCAGCAGCTTGGCCTCCTTCGAGCAGTACTTC.

Regarding this clonotype: The junction differs from germline at one of its ends, possibly a read error. CDR3 sequence: CASTQTGAENIQYF. The CDR3 nucleotides read TGCGCCAGCACCCAGACAGGAGCCGAAAACATTCAGTACTTC. The rearrangement joins TRBV4-3 to TRBJ2-4; tentatively, D is TRBD1 (6 bases). The CDR3 is 14 residues long. Germline CDR1 is LGHNA and CDR2 is YSLEER.